These 13 T cell receptor beta chains were sequenced from one sample in a study of blood T cell repertoires in COVID-19. Data came from immunoSEQ multiplex PCR; TCRdb stores just in-frame clones and leaves some out. The sample has 150,000 to 200,000 clones, about 86% seen once. What was sequenced was peripheral blood. The receptors stem from a man aged 18 to 30 with acute or convalescent COVID-19.

This clone has a single count. The rearrangement joins TRBV7-2 to TRBJ1-1; TRBD1 matches at 7 bases. The germline gives CDR1 SGHTA, CDR2 FQGNSA. The trim removed 4 bases at V and 1 base at J, leaving 3 bases unmatched. The CDR3 has 14 amino acids. The CDR3 protein is CASSSRTGNTEAFF. CDR3 nucleotide sequence: TGTGCCAGCAGCTCACGGACAGGGAACACTGAAGCTTTCTTT.

The table lists this clone with a count of one. The chain employs TRBV30 and TRBJ1-2, with D tentatively TRBD1 (6 bases). The CDR3 is 15 residues long. Germline values: CDR1 GTSNPN, CDR2 SVGIG (reference sequence). Trimming stripped 2 bases from V and 6 bases from J, with 19 bases between. The CDR3 region is CAWSRSLQGRDGYTF. The CDR3 DNA reads as TGTGCCTGGAGTCGATCACTCCAGGGGCGTGATGGCTACACCTTC. The full variable domain, its missing parts supplied by reference TRBV30 and TRBJ1-2, is SQTIHQWPATLVQPVGSPLSLECTVEGTSNPNLYWYRQAAGRGLQLLFYSVGIGQISSEVPQNLSASRPQDRQFILSSKKLLLSDSGFYLCAWSRSLQGRDGYTFGSGTRLTVV.

The genes are TRBV9 and TRBJ2-4; maybe TRBD2 (6 bases). V gave up 1 base and J gave up 0 bases, with 14 bases separating them. This CDR3 spans 17 amino acids. Germline V CDR1 and CDR2: SGDLS, YYNGEE. CDR3 sequence (DNA): TGTGCCAGCAGCGTAACGGGAGCGGATATAGCCAAAAACATTCAGTACTTC. It is translated as CASSVTGADIAKNIQYF. Using reference TRBV9 and TRBJ2-4 for the parts outside the CDR3, the full variable domain is DSGVTQTPKHLITATGQRVTLRCSPRSGDLSVYWYQQSLDQGLQFLIQYYNGEERAKGNILERFSAQQFPDLHSELNLSSLELGDSALYFCASSVTGADIAKNIQYFGAGTRLSVL.

This clone appeared a single time. This rearrangement joins TRBV27 to TRBJ1-5; TRBD1 matches at 10 bases. This CDR3 is 16 amino acids long. Looked up from germline, CDR1 is MNHEY and CDR2 is SMNVEV (reference sequence). J lost 3 bases, V lost 6 bases, and 8 bases had no gene match. CDR3 coding DNA: TGTGCCAGCAGAAGGACAGGGGGAGAGGACAATCAGCCCCAGCATTTT. As protein: CASRRTGGEDNQPQHF.

The genes are TRBV7-2 and TRBJ1-2, with 9 bases lining up with TRBD1. V lost 4 bases to trimming and J lost 3 bases; unmatched junction nucleotides: 6. CDR1 is SGHTA, CDR2 FQGNSA, per germline. The CDR3 runs 15 residues. CDR3 nucleotides: TGTGCCAGCAGCTCCGGGACAGGGCGGTACTATGGCTACACCTTC. This translates into CASSSGTGRYYGYTF.

Only a few counts were recorded for this clone. The CDR3 reads CASSRQSSYEQYF. CDR3 in DNA: TGTGCCAGCAGCCGACAGAGCTCCTACGAGCAGTACTTC. The chain couples TRBV5-8 to TRBJ2-7; maybe TRBD1 (5 bases). Per germline, CDR1 SGHTS and CDR2 YDEGEE. V lost 4 bases, J lost 0 bases, and 8 bases lay in between. This CDR3 has 13 residues.

The chain links TRBV30 to TRBJ1-2; weak D call: TRBD1 (6 bases). Per the germline V gene, CDR1 is GTSNPN and CDR2 is SVGIG (reference sequence). With 4 bases removed from V and 2 bases from J, the gap between germline ends came to 11 bases. This CDR3 has 13 residues. CDR3: CAWKWQGNYGYTF. CDR3 DNA: TGTGCCTGGAAATGGCAGGGGAACTATGGCTACACCTTC.

This chain uses TRBV10-3 with TRBJ2-1, with TRBD1 as a possible D gene (6 bases). Trimming shortened V by 4 bases and J by 5 bases, and 15 bases separated the two germline ends. CDR3 length: 15 residues. From germline, CDR1 is ENHRY and CDR2 SYGVKD. The CDR3 is CAISAGQGRNNEQFF. For the CDR3, the DNA is TGTGCCATCAGTGCGGGCCAGGGGAGAAACAATGAGCAGTTCTTC.

The chain recombines TRBV7-9 with TRBJ1-1, with D possibly being TRBD1 (5 bases). CDR3 length: 15 amino acids. Germline V CDR1 and CDR2: SEHNR, FQNEAQ (reference sequence). Trimming stripped 5 bases from V and 2 bases from J, with 15 bases between. The CDR3 here is CASSQPGGTNTEAFF. CDR3 nucleotide sequence: TGTGCCAGCAGCCAACCCGGGGGGACCAACACTGAAGCTTTCTTT.

The genes are TRBV6-5 and TRBJ2-2; 8 nucleotides match TRBD1. Germline loops: CDR1 MNHEY, CDR2 SVGAGI. The V segment lost 6 bases and the J segment 4 bases; nucleotides outside the gene matches: 7. This CDR3 spans 15 amino acids. The CDR3 DNA reads TGTGCCAGCAGGCGATCGACAGGGGCCACCGGGGAGCTGTTTTTT. Protein product: CASRRSTGATGELFF.

This clone was observed a handful of times. V usage is TRBV4-2 and J usage is TRBJ1-3; tentative D call: TRBD1 (5 bases). Looked up from germline, CDR1 is LGHNA and CDR2 is YNFKEQ. This CDR3 comprises 13 residues. V was trimmed by 4 bases and J by 7 bases, leaving 11 bases between them. This CDR3 reads CASSLMTANTIYF. CDR3 sequence (DNA): TGTGCCAGCAGCCTTATGACAGCCAACACCATATATTTT.

This clone was observed a single time. This chain connects TRBV2 to TRBJ1-5, with TRBD1 as a possible D gene (6 bases). V was shortened by 4 bases and J by 4 bases, with 14 bases between the two germline ends. Germline CDR1 reads SNHLY; CDR2 reads FYNNEI. The length of the CDR3 is 15 residues. DNA of the CDR3: TGTGCCAGCAGTGTTGGGGGCAGCCAAAATCAGCCCCAGCATTTT. Protein product: CASSVGGSQNQPQHF.

This chain joins TRBV10-3 and TRBJ2-2; 12 bases fit TRBD2. The CDR3 extends over 18 amino acids. Germline trimming cut 0 bases from V and 1 base from J; bases unmatched to any gene: 3. CDR1 is ENHRY, CDR2 SYGVKD, per germline. The CDR3 DNA reads TGTGCCATCAGTGAGTCTGGACTAGCGGGGAGGAACACCGGGGAGCTGTTTTTT. Its translation: CAISESGLAGRNTGELFF.